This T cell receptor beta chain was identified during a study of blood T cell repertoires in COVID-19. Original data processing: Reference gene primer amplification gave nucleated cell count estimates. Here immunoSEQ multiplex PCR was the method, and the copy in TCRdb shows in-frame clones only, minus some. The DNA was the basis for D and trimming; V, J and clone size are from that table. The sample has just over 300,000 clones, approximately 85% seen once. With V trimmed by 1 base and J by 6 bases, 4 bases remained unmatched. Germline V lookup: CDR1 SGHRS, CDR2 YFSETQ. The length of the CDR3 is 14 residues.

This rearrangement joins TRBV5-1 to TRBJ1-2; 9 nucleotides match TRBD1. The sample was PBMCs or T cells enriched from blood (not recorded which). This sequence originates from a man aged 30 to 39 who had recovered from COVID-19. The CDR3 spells CASSLRGQGHGYTF. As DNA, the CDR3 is TGCGCCAGCAGCTTGAGGGGACAGGGCCATGGCTACACCTTC.